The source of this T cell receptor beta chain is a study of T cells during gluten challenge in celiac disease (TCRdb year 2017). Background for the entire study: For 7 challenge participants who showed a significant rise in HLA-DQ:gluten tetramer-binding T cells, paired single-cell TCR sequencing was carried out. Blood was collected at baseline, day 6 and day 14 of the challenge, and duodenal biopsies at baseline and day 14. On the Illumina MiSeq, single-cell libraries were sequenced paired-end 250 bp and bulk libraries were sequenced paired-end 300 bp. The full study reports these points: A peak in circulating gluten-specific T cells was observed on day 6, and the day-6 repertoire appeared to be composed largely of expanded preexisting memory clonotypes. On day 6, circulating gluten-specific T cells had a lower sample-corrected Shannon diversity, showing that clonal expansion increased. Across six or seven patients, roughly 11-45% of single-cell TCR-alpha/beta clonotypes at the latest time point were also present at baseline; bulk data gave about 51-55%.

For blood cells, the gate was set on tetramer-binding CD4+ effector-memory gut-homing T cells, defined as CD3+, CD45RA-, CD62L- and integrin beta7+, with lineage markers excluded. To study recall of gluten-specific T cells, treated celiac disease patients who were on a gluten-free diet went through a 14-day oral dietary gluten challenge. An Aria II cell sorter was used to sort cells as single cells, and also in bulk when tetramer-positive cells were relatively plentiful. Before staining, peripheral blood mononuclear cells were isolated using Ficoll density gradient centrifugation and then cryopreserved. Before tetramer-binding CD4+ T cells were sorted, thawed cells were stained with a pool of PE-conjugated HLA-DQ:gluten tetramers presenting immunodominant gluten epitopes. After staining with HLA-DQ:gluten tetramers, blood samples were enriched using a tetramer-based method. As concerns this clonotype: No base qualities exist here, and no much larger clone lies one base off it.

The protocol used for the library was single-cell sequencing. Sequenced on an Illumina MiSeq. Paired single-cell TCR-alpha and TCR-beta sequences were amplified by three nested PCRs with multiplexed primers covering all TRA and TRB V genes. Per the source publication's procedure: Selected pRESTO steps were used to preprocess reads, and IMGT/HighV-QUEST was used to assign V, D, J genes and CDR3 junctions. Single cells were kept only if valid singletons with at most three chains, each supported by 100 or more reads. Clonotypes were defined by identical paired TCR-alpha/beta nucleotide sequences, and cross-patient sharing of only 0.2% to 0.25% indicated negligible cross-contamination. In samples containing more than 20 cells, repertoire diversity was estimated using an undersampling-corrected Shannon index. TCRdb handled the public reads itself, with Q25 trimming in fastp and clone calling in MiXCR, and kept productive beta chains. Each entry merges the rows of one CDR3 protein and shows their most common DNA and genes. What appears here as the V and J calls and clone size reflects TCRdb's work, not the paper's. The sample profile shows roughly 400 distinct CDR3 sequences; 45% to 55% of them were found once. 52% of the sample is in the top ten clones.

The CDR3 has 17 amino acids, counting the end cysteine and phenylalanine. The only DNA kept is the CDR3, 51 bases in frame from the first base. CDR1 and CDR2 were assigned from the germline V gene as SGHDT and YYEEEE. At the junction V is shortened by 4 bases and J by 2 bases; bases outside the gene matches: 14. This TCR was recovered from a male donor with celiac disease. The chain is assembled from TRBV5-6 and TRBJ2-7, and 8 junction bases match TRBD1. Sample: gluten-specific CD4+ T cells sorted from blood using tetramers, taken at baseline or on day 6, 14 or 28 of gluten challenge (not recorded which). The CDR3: CASSPDAAWTGTYEQYF. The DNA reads TGTGCCAGCAGCCCAGACGCCGCCTGGACAGGGACCTACGAGCAGTACTTC.